What follows is one T cell receptor beta chain and its context. What it recognizes is unknown. PCR primers comprised 60 Vbeta and 13 Jbeta primers. The assay was immunoSEQ multiplex PCR, and TCRdb's table has in-frame clones only and misses some. Counted here are under 45,000 clones, around three quarters occurring once; the ten biggest clones make up 1.4%. Germline V gives CDR1 SGHTA, CDR2 FQGNSA. Trimming took 1 base from V and 4 from J; bases not matched to a gene: 8. The CDR3 runs 16 residues. The entry originates in a study of cytomegalovirus exposure and HLA in healthy donors. The study, taken as a whole, reports: About 90% or about 30% of the time was how often most TCR beta V segments were productive, according to an earlier analysis.

Material for sequencing was PBMCs. The V gene is TRBV7-2, the J gene TRBJ2-7; 9 bases are a match to TRBD2. The TCR comes from a man aged 25-40 years in good health and CMV-seronegative. CDR3 DNA: TGTGCCAGCAGCTTAGGGGAGACGGGACTAGCTTACGAGCAGTACTTC. Its translation: CASSLGETGLAYEQYF.